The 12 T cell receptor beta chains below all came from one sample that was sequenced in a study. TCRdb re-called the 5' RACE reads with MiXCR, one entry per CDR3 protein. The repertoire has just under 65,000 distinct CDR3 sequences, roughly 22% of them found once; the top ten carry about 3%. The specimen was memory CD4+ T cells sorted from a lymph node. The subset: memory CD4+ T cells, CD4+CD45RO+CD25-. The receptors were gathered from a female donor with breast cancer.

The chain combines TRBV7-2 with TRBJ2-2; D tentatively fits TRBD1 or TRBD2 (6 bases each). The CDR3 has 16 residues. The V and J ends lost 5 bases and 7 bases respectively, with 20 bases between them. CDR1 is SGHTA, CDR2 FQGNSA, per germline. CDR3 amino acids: CASSPRGNSGSGELFF. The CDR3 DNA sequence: TGTGCCAGCAGCCCCAGGGGAAATAGCGGTAGCGGGGAGCTGTTTTTT.

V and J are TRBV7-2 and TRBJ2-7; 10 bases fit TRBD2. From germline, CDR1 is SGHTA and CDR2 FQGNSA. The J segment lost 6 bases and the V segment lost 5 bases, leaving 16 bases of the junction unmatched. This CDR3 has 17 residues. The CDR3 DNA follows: TGTGCCAGCAGCCCTTCGGCTCTAGCGGGAGCAAATCGCGAGCAGTACTTC. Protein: CASSPSALAGANREQYF.

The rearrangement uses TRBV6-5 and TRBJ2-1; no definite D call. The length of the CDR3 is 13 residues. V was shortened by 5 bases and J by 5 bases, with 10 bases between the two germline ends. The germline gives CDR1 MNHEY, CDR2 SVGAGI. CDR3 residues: CASSERRNNEQFF. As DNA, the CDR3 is TGTGCCAGCAGTGAGCGTAGAAACAATGAGCAGTTCTTC.

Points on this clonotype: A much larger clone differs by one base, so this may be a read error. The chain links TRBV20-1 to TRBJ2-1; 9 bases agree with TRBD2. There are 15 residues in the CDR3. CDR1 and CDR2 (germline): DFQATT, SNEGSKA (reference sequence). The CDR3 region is CGISGSRSSYNEQFF. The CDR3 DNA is TGCGGTATTAGCGGGAGTAGGTCCTCCTACAATGAGCAGTTCTTC.

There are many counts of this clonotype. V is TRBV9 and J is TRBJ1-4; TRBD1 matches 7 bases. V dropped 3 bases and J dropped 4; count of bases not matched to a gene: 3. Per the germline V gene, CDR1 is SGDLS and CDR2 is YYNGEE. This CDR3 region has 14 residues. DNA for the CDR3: TGTGCCAGCAGCGCACAGGGGATTAATGAAAAACTGTTTTTT. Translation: CASSAQGINEKLFF.

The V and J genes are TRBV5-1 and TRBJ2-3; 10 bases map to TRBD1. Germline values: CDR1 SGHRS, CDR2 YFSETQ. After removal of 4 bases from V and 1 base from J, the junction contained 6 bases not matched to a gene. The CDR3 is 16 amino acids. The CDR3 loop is CASSTGGTGGTDTQYF. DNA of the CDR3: TGCGCCAGCAGCACCGGGGGGACAGGGGGCACAGATACGCAGTATTTT. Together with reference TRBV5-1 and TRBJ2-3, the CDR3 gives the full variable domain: KAGVTQTPRYLIKTRGQQVTLSCSPISGHRSVSWYQQTPGQGLQFLFEYFSETQRNKGNFPGRFSGRQFSNSRSEMNVSTLELGDSALYLCASSTGGTGGTDTQYFGPGTRLTVL.

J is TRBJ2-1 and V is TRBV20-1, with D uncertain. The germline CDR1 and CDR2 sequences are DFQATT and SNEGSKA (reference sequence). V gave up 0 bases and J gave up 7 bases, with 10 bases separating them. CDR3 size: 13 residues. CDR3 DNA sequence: TGCAGTGCTAGAGATCTTAGGTCGAATGAGCAGTTCTTC. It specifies CSARDLRSNEQFF.

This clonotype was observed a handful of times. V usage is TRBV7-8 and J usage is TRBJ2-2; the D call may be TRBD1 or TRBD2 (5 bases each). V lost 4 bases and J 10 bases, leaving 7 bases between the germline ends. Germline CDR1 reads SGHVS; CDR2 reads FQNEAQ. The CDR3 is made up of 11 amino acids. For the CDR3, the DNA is TGTGCCAGCAGCTGGGGGAAGGAGCTGTTTTTT. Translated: CASSWGKELFF.

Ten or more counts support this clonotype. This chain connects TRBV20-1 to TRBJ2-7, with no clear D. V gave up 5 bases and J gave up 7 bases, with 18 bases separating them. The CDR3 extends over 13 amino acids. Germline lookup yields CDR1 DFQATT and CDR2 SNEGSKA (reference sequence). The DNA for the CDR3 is TGCAGTGCTTCCTCAAATAGGGCCCGGGAGCAGTACTTC. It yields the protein CSASSNRAREQYF.

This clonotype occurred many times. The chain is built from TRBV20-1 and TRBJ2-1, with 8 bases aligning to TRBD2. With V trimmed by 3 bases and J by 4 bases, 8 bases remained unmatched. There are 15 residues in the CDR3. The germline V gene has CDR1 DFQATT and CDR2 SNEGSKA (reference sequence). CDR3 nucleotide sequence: TGCAGTGCTAGCGGGAGGGCCGGGTATTACAATGAGCAGTTCTTC. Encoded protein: CSASGRAGYYNEQFF.

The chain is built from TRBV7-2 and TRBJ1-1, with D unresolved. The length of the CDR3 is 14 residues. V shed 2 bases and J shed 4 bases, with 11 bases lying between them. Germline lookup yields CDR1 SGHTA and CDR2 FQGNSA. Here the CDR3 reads CASSLSGVGTEAFF. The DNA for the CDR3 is TGTGCCAGCAGCTTATCTGGGGTGGGCACTGAAGCTTTCTTT.

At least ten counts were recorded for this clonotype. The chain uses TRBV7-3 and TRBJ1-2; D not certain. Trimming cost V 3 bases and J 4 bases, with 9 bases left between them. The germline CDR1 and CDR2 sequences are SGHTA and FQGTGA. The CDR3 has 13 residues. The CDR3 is CASSFSPGYGYTF. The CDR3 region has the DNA TGTGCCAGCAGCTTTTCCCCAGGCTATGGCTACACCTTC.